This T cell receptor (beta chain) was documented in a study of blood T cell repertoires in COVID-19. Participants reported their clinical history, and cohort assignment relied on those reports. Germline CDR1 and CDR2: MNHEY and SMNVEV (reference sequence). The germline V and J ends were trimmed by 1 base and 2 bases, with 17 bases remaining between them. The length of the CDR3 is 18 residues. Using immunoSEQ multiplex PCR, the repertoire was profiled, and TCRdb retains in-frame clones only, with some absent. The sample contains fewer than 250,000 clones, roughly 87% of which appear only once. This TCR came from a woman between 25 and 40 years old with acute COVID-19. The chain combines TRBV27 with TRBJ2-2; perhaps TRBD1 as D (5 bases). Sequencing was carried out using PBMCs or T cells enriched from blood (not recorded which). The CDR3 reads CASSLYPWAGNNTGELFF. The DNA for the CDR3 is TGTGCCAGCAGTTTATACCCCTGGGCAGGGAATAACACCGGGGAGCTGTTTTTT.